This T cell receptor beta chain was observed in a study of graft-versus-host responses after intestinal transplantation. Turning to the study itself: Grafts were multivisceral, liver-intestinal, or isolated intestinal. Study conclusions and caveats: GvH clones were found in recipient marrow; some appeared first in ileum or blood. Early declines in HvG clones that occurred post-transplant were associated with peak circulating GvH clone levels.

The CDR3 consists of 11 residues. CDR1 is SQVTM, CDR2 ANQGSEA, per germline. V dropped 0 bases and J dropped 5 bases, with 5 bases sitting between them. The repertoire was sequenced with immunoSEQ multiplex PCR; TCRdb's copy has only in-frame clones and lacks some. The sample contains approximately 90,000 clones, about nine tenths of which appear only once. To note about this clone: The antigen remains unidentified.

The sample here was unstimulated CD8+ T cells sorted from spleen or lymph node cells, taken before intestinal transplant. The V gene is TRBV29-1, the J gene TRBJ2-7; no firm D call. This clonotype originated in a human donor who received an intestinal transplant. Here the CDR3 DNA reads TGCAGCGTTGAAGACGAACACGAGCAGTACTTC. It yields the protein CSVEDEHEQYF.